These 30 T cell receptor beta chains were all obtained from the same sample, sequenced in a study of T cells in Graves' hyperthyroidism and ophthalmopathy. Amplified regions were TCR beta CDR3 sequences from RNA transcripts. The TCR CDR3 was amplified in a first-round RT-PCR using the HTBI primer set. TCRdb analysed the multiplex PCR reads with MiXCR anew, one entry per CDR3 protein. Of roughly 500,000 distinct CDR3 sequences listed, 15% to 20% are singletons. Sequences were obtained from blood. The receptors shown here come from a woman in her thirties with Graves' ophthalmopathy.

This clonotype was picked up many times. The chain carries TRBV2 and TRBJ2-5; D is undetermined. Germline V CDR1 and CDR2: SNHLY, FYNNEI. Between the trimmed V and J ends, which lost 8 bases and 7 bases, there was a span of 8 bases. The CDR3 covers 10 residues. The CDR3 DNA sequence: TGTGCCAGCGCTCTAGGGACCCAGTACTTC. Its protein is CASALGTQYF.

CDR3 amino acids: CASSFGTTYNEQFF. CDR3 DNA sequence: TGTGCCAGTAGTTTCGGGACAACCTACAATGAGCAGTTCTTC. The genes are TRBV19 and TRBJ2-1, with a tentative D call TRBD1 (6 bases). In germline, CDR1 is LNHDA, CDR2 SQIVND (reference sequence). The CDR3 totals 14 residues. Trimming shortened V by 5 bases and J by 2 bases, and 10 bases separated the two germline ends. Drawing the rest from reference TRBV19 and TRBJ2-1, the complete variable domain is DGGITQSPKYLFRKEGQNVTLSCEQNLNHDAMYWYRQDPGQGLRLIYYSQIVNDFQKGDIAEGYSVSREKKESFPLTVTSAQKNPTAFYLCASSFGTTYNEQFFGPGTRLTVL.

This clonotype has more than one count but fewer than ten. The genes are TRBV4-3 and TRBJ1-5; D may be TRBD1 (6 bases). V lost 0 bases and J 4 bases, leaving 10 bases between the germline ends. The CDR3 totals 15 residues. Germline CDR1 is LGHNA and CDR2 is YSLEER. The CDR3 coding sequence is TGCGCCAGCAGCCAAGATCTGGGGGCGAATCAGCCCCAGCATTTT. Its protein is CASSQDLGANQPQHF.

On this clonotype: One base away lies a much larger clone, so this may be a sequencing read error. The chain has TRBV20-1 and TRBJ2-5; D possibly corresponds to TRBD1 (7 bases). The CDR3 loop spans 18 amino acids. From germline, CDR1 is DFQATT and CDR2 SNEGSKA (reference sequence). Trimming shortened V by 4 bases and J by 1 base, and 25 bases separated the two germline ends. Here the CDR3 reads CSANGGKPRDSSQETQYF. CDR3 nucleotide sequence: TGCAGTGCTAACGGAGGGAAACCCCGGGACAGCTCCCAAGAGACCCAGTACTTC.

This clonotype was counted between two and nine times. The CDR3: CASSQAAGGLYEQYF. CDR3 nucleotides: TGTGCCAGTAGCCAAGCGGCGGGAGGCCTTTACGAGCAGTACTTC. The rearrangement links TRBV19 to TRBJ2-7; 8 bases line up with TRBD2. V lost 6 bases and J lost 4; bases outside the gene matches: 11. CDR3 length: 15 amino acids. Germline V gene lookup returns CDR1 LNHDA and CDR2 SQIVND (reference sequence). The variable domain in full, with the rest retrieved from reference TRBV19 and TRBJ2-7, is DGGITQSPKYLFRKEGQNVTLSCEQNLNHDAMYWYRQDPGQGLRLIYYSQIVNDFQKGDIAEGYSVSREKKESFPLTVTSAQKNPTAFYLCASSQAAGGLYEQYFGPGTRLTVT.

In its sample, this clonotype was seen a few times. This sequence joins TRBV7-9 and TRBJ2-7, with D tentatively TRBD2 (5 bases). The V end lost 4 bases, the J end lost 0 bases, and 13 bases lay between the germline ends. The CDR3 runs 15 residues. Germline V gives CDR1 SEHNR, CDR2 FQNEAQ (reference sequence). CDR3 amino acids: CASSSAGLSSYEQYF. The CDR3 DNA reads as TGTGCCAGCAGCTCTGCCGGACTTAGCTCCTACGAGCAGTACTTC.

On this clonotype itself: Just one base apart from a much larger clone, this may be a read error. The chain links TRBV7-2 to TRBJ2-7; a possible D gene is TRBD1 (6 bases). The CDR3 contains 14 residues. Germline CDR1 and CDR2: SGHTA and FQGNSA. DNA of the CDR3: TGTGCCAGCAGCCAAGAGGAACAGGGCTACGGGCAGTACTTC. Translation: CASSQEEQGYGQYF.

At least ten counts were recorded for this clonotype. V usage is TRBV29-1 and J usage is TRBJ2-7; D not certain. Trimming pared 4 bases from V and 0 bases from J, leaving 7 bases between. Germline CDR1 and CDR2: SQVTM and ANQGSEA. This CDR3 comprises 12 residues. CDR3 DNA sequence: TGCAGCGTTGGGCTAAGCTCCTACGAGCAGTACTTC. It codes for CSVGLSSYEQYF.

This rearrangement joins TRBV15 to TRBJ1-5; D not certain. Germline lookup yields CDR1 LNHNV and CDR2 YYDKDF (reference sequence). The CDR3 is 14 amino acids. The ends were cut back, 7 bases at V and 0 bases at J, with 10 bases in the middle. The CDR3 DNA is TGTGCCACCAATCGGGATTATAGCAATCAGCCCCAGCATTTT. It translates to CATNRDYSNQPQHF.

The table lists this clonotype with a few counts. This chain uses TRBV15 with TRBJ1-6; no reliable D call. From germline, CDR1 is LNHNV and CDR2 YYDKDF (reference sequence). V was clipped by 5 bases and J by 0 bases, with 8 bases between them. The CDR3 consists of 15 residues. The CDR3 is CATSDSSSYNSPLHF. Written as DNA, the CDR3 is TGTGCCACCAGCGATAGTAGCTCCTATAATTCACCCCTCCACTTT.

The CDR3 sequence is CASSHQTGLSHGYNEQFF. As DNA, the CDR3 is TGCGCCAGCAGCCACCAAACCGGGCTCAGCCACGGTTACAATGAGCAGTTCTTC. This chain connects TRBV4-1 to TRBJ2-1; D gene uncertain. The germline V gene encodes CDR1 MGHRA and CDR2 YSYEKL. The CDR3 totals 18 residues. The V end lost 3 bases, the J end lost 4 bases, and 22 bases lay between the germline ends.

In its sample, this clonotype was seen many times. This chain uses TRBV29-1 with TRBJ1-1; 11 bases are shared with TRBD1. CDR1 is SQVTM and CDR2 is ANQGSEA in the germline V gene. This CDR3 is 16 amino acids long. With V trimmed by 7 bases and J by 4 bases, 14 bases remained unmatched. CDR3 sequence: CSANPGQGGRGTEAFF. CDR3 nucleotides: TGCAGCGCTAACCCGGGACAGGGGGGTCGCGGCACTGAAGCTTTCTTT.

In its sample, this clonotype was seen many times. The rearrangement links TRBV6-1 to TRBJ1-5; D not resolved. V was trimmed by 4 bases and J by 3 bases, leaving 16 bases between them. This CDR3 is built from 16 residues. Germline V lookup: CDR1 MNHNS, CDR2 SASEGT. CDR3 sequence (DNA): TGTGCCAGCAGTGTCCCAGCATTTGGGTTCAATCAGCCCCAGCATTTT. Its translation is CASSVPAFGFNQPQHF.

This clonotype occurred many times. The chain links TRBV3-1 to TRBJ1-1; D is ambiguous. CDR1 and CDR2 from the germline V gene are LGHDT and YNNKEL (reference sequence). CDR3 length: 14 residues. Trimming took off 2 bases at V and 3 bases at J, with 10 bases between the two ends. In DNA, the CDR3 is TGTGCCAGCAGCCAAACCGGGCGGGACACTGAAGCTTTCTTT. Protein sequence: CASSQTGRDTEAFF.

The genes are TRBV6-5 and TRBJ2-7; 13 nucleotides line up with TRBD2. The J segment lost 3 bases and the V segment lost 1 base, leaving 9 bases of the junction unmatched. Germline CDR1 and CDR2: MNHEY and SVGAGI. The CDR3 covers 18 residues. In DNA, the CDR3 is TGTGCCAGCAGTTACTGGGGACTAGCGGGAATGCCCCTCTACGAGCAGTACTTC. This encodes CASSYWGLAGMPLYEQYF.

This clonotype was recorded many times. This chain connects TRBV6-1 to TRBJ1-5; 10 bases line up with TRBD1. The germline CDR1 and CDR2 sequences are MNHNS and SASEGT. The CDR3 runs 14 residues. Unmatched junction bases numbered 4, after V lost 5 bases and J lost 6 bases. Written as DNA, the CDR3 is TGTGCCAGCAGTCGGACAGGGGGAAGTCAGCCCCAGCATTTT. It is translated as CASSRTGGSQPQHF.

This clonotype came up a few times. This chain joins TRBV27 and TRBJ2-7, with 9 bases identical to TRBD2. The CDR3 is made up of 14 amino acids. V gave up 0 bases and J gave up 3 bases; unmatched junction bases: 0. The germline gives CDR1 MNHEY, CDR2 SMNVEV (reference sequence). The chain's CDR3 is CASSLSTSGYEQYF. CDR3 DNA sequence: TGTGCCAGCAGTTTATCGACTAGCGGCTACGAGCAGTACTTC.

This clonotype was seen a few times. This sequence joins TRBV6-1 and TRBJ2-3; a possible D gene is TRBD1 (6 bases). The CDR3 runs to 15 residues. Trimming took 4 bases from V and 6 from J, leaving 17 bases between them. Germline CDR1 is MNHNS and CDR2 is SASEGT. CDR3 in amino acids: CASSGQAPYSDTQYF. CDR3 nucleotides: TGTGCCAGCAGTGGACAGGCCCCCTATTCGGATACGCAGTATTTT.

The J gene is TRBJ2-7, the V gene TRBV30; perhaps TRBD2 as D (6 bases). Trimming took off 0 bases at V and 0 bases at J, with 9 bases between the two ends. Germline CDR1 GTSNPN, CDR2 SVGIG (reference sequence). The CDR3 length is 14 residues. The CDR3 region has the DNA TGTGCCTGGAGTGTGAGTAGCGGCTCCTACGAGCAGTACTTC. Its protein product is CAWSVSSGSYEQYF.

V and J are TRBV6-1 and TRBJ2-7; tentatively, D is TRBD2 (6 bases). The V and J ends lost 1 base and 3 bases respectively, with 13 bases between them. Germline-derived CDR1 and CDR2 are MNHNS and SASEGT. This CDR3 has 15 residues. The CDR3 reads CASSEEPGLVYEQYF. The CDR3 DNA reads TGTGCCAGCAGTGAAGAGCCGGGACTCGTCTACGAGCAGTACTTC.

This clonotype was seen ten or more times. V and J are TRBV5-6 and TRBJ2-7; no clear D. The CDR3 totals 14 residues. The germline gives CDR1 SGHDT, CDR2 YYEEEE. Trimming stripped 0 bases from V and 2 bases from J, with 9 bases between. The CDR3 loop reads CASSLATTPYEQYF. CDR3 coding DNA: TGTGCCAGCAGCTTGGCCACCACCCCCTACGAGCAGTACTTC. Variable domain in full (rest from reference TRBV5-6 and TRBJ2-7): DAGVTQSPTHLIKTRGQQVTLRCSPKSGHDTVSWYQQALGQGPQFIFQYYEEEERQRGNFPDRFSGHQFPNYSSELNVNALLLGDSALYLCASSLATTPYEQYFGPGTRLTVT.

The chain employs TRBV11-2 and TRBJ1-2, with D tentatively TRBD1 (6 bases). V was cut by 1 base and J by 4 bases, with 16 bases left in between. The CDR3 is 16 residues long. CDR1 and CDR2 from the germline V gene are SGHAT and FQNNGV. The DNA of the CDR3 is TGTGCCAGCAGCTTAGTGACAGGCCGTACCGCCTATGGCTACACCTTC. Amino acid sequence: CASSLVTGRTAYGYTF. Together with reference TRBV11-2 and TRBJ1-2, the CDR3 gives the full variable domain: EAGVAQSPRYKIIEKRQSVAFWCNPISGHATLYWYQQILGQGPKLLIQFQNNGVVDDSQLPKDRFSAERLKGVDSTLKIQPAKLEDSAVYLCASSLVTGRTAYGYTFGSGTRLTVV.

V gene TRBV19 combines with J gene TRBJ1-6; D perhaps matches TRBD1 (5 bases). V was clipped by 7 bases and J by 7 bases, with 20 bases between them. This CDR3 has 16 residues. Germline CDR1 is LNHDA and CDR2 is SQIVND (reference sequence). The CDR3 region is CASTTPGGGSNSPLHF. The CDR3 DNA reads TGTGCCAGTACCACCCCCGGCGGGGGATCGAATTCACCCCTCCACTTT.

V is TRBV12-3 or TRBV12-4 and J is TRBJ2-2; 7 bases match TRBD1. V was pared by 8 bases and J by 2 bases, with 5 bases of the junction left unmatched. The CDR3 has 14 amino acids. In nucleotides, the CDR3 is TGTGCCAGCCAAGACAGGGCTAACACCGGGGAGCTGTTTTTT. This translates into CASQDRANTGELFF.

This clonotype was detected many times. The rearrangement uses TRBV20-1 and TRBJ1-2; tentatively, D is TRBD1 (6 bases). This CDR3 contains 15 residues. CDR1 is DFQATT and CDR2 is SNEGSKA in the germline V gene (reference sequence). V gave up 0 bases and J gave up 3 bases, with 14 bases separating them. The DNA of the CDR3 is TGCAGTGCTAGAGATTGGAGGGACACACACTATGGCTACACCTTC. Translation gives CSARDWRDTHYGYTF.

V usage is TRBV24-1 and J usage is TRBJ2-1, with TRBD1 matching over 7 bases. The germline gives CDR1 KGHDR, CDR2 SFDVKD. The CDR3 loop spans 12 amino acids. J lost 9 bases, V lost 7 bases, and 5 bases had no gene match. CDR3 region: CATSSNRGEQFF. DNA for the CDR3: TGTGCCACCAGCTCAAACAGGGGTGAGCAGTTCTTC.

This clonotype was counted ten times or more. The rearrangement joins TRBV11-2 to TRBJ2-1; D unclear. The CDR3 has 17 residues. Germline V gives CDR1 SGHAT, CDR2 FQNNGV. V was cut by 1 base and J by 5 bases, with 18 bases left in between. CDR3 DNA sequence: TGTGCCAGCAGCTTAGTGGGTCCGGCTAGAATGAACAATGAGCAGTTCTTC. Residues: CASSLVGPARMNNEQFF.

This clonotype was recorded at least ten times. The gene calls are TRBV12-3 or TRBV12-4 and TRBJ1-6; 8 bases line up with TRBD1. The CDR3 totals 16 residues. V was clipped by 7 bases and J by 2 bases; unmatched bases: 7. The CDR3: CASTQYRGTYNSPLHF. DNA for the CDR3: TGTGCCAGCACCCAATACAGGGGGACCTATAATTCACCCCTCCACTTT.

The rearrangement joins TRBV19 to TRBJ2-7; a weak D match, TRBD2 (6 bases). The CDR3 consists of 15 residues. CDR1 and CDR2 from the germline V gene are LNHDA and SQIVND (reference sequence). V lost 1 base, J lost 1 base, and 11 bases lay in between. The chain's CDR3 is CASSIAGVGSYEQYF. The DNA of the CDR3 is TGTGCCAGTAGTATAGCGGGGGTTGGGTCCTACGAGCAGTACTTC.

The genes are TRBV10-3 and TRBJ2-3; TRBD2 aligns across 12 bases. V lost 5 bases and J lost 5; bases outside the gene matches: 11. This CDR3 is built from 17 residues. Germline-derived CDR1 and CDR2 are ENHRY and SYGVKD. The CDR3 coding sequence is TGTGCCATCAGTCCTACCATCCGGGGACTAGCGGGAGATACGCAGTATTTT. Its translation: CAISPTIRGLAGDTQYF.